One T cell receptor beta chain is described in this entry. The sample is drawn from a study of molecular identifiers for immune sequencing clone quantification. TCRdb passed the PCR reads through MiXCR, listing each CDR3 protein once. The table has hundreds of thousands of distinct CDR3 sequences, about 23% seen once. This CDR3 is built from 17 residues. The germline gives CDR1 MNHEY, CDR2 SVGAGI. V dropped 6 bases and J dropped 2 bases, with 20 bases sitting between them. This sequence originates from a human donor in good health. Some libraries in this study had Jurkat cell RNA spiked in. V is TRBV6-5 and J is TRBJ2-1, with TRBD1 as a possible D gene (5 bases). The sample comprised naive CD8+ T cells from blood, with Jurkat cell RNA spiked in. Stated subset: FACS-sorted CD8+CD4-CCR7+CD45RA+ naive T cells. The CDR3 reads CASRDLQDPCTYNEQFF. CDR3 coding DNA: TGTGCCAGCAGAGATCTACAGGATCCATGCACCTACAATGAGCAGTTCTTC.